This T cell receptor (beta chain) is from a study of blood T cell repertoires in COVID-19. As for the study in general: Sites across the United States, Italy and Spain contributed samples from acute and convalescent COVID-19.

There are 15 residues in the CDR3. In germline, CDR1 is KGHSH, CDR2 LQKENI. Trimming took off 1 base at V and 1 base at J, with 10 bases between the two ends. Profiled with immunoSEQ multiplex PCR; TCRdb holds only in-frame clones, not every one. This sample has approximately 96,000 clones, with nearly 90% found just once. Sequences were obtained from peripheral blood. The V call is TRBV18, the J call TRBJ2-5; a weak D match, TRBD2 (5 bases). This receptor was taken from an elderly woman with acute or convalescent COVID-19. CDR3 nucleotides: TGTGCCAGCTCACCACTAAGCGGACTCCAAGAGACCCAGTACTTC. This codes for CASSPLSGLQETQYF. The full variable domain, completed using reference TRBV18 and TRBJ2-5, is NAGVMQNPRHLVRRRGQEARLRCSPMKGHSHVYWYRQLPEEGLKFMVYLQKENIIDESGMPKERFSAEFPKEGPSILRIQQVVRGDSAAYFCASSPLSGLQETQYFGPGTRLLVL.